The subject of this entry is one T cell receptor (beta chain). The table came from immunoSEQ multiplex PCR; TCRdb's copy has only in-frame clones and leaves some out. Of 120,000 or so clones listed, around 90% were seen once; the top ten hold under 10%. The entry originates in a study of T cell responses to AZD1222 COVID-19 vaccine. This CDR3 region has 13 residues. Trimming removed 4 bases at V and 5 bases at J, with 11 bases between. Germline CDR1 reads LGHDT; CDR2 reads YNNKEL (reference sequence). V gene TRBV3-1 (or the pseudogene TRBV3-2) combines with J gene TRBJ1-1, with unresolved D. Source: peripheral blood, taken on day 0 of AZD1222 vaccination. The clonotype originates from an adult in good health. This chain's CDR3 is CASSLMGGTEAFF. The CDR3 coding sequence is TGTGCCAGCAGCCTCATGGGAGGGACTGAAGCTTTCTTT.